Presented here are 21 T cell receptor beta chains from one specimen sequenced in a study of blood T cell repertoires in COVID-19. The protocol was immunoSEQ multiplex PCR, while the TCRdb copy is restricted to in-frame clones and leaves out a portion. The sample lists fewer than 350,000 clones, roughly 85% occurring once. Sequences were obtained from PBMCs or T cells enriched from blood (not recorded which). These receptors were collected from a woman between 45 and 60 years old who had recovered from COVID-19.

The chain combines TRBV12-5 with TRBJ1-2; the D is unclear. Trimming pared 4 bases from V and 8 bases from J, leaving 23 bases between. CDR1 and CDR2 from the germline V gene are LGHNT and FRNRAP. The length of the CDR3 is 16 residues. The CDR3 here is CASGWLAARVIGGYTF. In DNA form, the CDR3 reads TGTGCTAGTGGTTGGCTTGCGGCTCGAGTGATCGGGGGCTACACCTTC.

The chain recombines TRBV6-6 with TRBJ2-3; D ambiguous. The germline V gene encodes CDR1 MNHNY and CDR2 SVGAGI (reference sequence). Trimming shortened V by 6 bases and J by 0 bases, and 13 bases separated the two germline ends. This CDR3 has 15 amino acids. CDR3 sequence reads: CASSRFSVSTDTQYF. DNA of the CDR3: TGTGCCAGCAGCCGGTTCTCCGTGAGCACAGATACGCAGTATTTT.

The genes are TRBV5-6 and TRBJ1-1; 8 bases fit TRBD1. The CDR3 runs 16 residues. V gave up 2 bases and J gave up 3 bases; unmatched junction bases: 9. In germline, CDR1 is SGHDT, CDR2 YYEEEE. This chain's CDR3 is CASSFPPGQGHTEAFF. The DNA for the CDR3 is TGTGCCAGCAGCTTCCCCCCCGGACAGGGCCACACTGAAGCTTTCTTT.

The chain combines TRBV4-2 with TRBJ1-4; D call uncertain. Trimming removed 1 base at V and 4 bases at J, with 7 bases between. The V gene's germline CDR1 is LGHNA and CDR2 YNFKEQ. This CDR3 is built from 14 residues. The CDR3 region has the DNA TGTGCCAGCAGCCAAGCTCACAGTAATGAAAAACTGTTTTTT. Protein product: CASSQAHSNEKLFF.

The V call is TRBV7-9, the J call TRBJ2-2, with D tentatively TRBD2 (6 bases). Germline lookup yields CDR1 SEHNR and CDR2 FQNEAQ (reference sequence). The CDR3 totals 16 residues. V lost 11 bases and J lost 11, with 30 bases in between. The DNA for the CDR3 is TGTGCCGGGGGACTGATGGGGCACCGGGTGGAAGAAGAGCTGTTTTTT. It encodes CAGGLMGHRVEEELFF.

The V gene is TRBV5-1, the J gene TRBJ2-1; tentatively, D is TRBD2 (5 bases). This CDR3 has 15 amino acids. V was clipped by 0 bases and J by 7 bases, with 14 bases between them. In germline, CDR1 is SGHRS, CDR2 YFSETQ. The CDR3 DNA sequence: TGCGCCAGCAGCTTGGGGGCGGCGGGTCTGAATGAGCAGTTCTTC. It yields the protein CASSLGAAGLNEQFF.

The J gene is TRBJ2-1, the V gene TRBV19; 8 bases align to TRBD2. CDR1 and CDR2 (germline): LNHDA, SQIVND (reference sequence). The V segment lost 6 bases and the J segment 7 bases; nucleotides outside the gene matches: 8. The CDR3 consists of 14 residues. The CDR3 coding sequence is TGTGCCAGTAGCACCGGGGGGGGGATGAATGAGCAGTTCTTC. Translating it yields CASSTGGGMNEQFF.

CDR3 nucleotides: TGTGCCAGCAGTTACTCGAAGGGGGAAAACTATGGCTACACCTTC. Encoded protein: CASSYSKGENYGYTF. The rearrangement joins TRBV6-5 to TRBJ1-2, with D maybe TRBD1 (6 bases). V was shortened by 0 bases and J by 2 bases, with 10 bases between the two germline ends. The CDR3 is 15 residues long. Germline V gene lookup returns CDR1 MNHEY and CDR2 SVGAGI.

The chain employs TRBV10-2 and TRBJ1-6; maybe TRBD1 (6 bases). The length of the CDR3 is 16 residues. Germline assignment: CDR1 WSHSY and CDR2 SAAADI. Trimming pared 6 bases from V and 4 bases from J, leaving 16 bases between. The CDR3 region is CASSDRLGQYNSPLHF. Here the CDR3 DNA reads TGCGCCAGCAGCGATCGGCTAGGACAGTATAATTCACCCCTCCACTTT.

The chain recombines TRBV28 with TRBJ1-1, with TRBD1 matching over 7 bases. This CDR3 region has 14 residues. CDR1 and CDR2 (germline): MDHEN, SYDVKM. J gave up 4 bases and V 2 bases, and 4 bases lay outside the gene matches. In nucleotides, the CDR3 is TGTGCCAGCAGTTTAAGGGGGCAGCTCACTGAAGCTTTCTTT. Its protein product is CASSLRGQLTEAFF.

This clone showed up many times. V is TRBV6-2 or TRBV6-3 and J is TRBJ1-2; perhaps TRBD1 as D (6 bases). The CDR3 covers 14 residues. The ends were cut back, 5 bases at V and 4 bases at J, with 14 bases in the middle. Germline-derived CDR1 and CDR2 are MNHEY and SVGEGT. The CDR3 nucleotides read TGTGCCAGCAGTCTCCGGGAGGGGGGCTATGGCTACACCTTC. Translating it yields CASSLREGGYGYTF.

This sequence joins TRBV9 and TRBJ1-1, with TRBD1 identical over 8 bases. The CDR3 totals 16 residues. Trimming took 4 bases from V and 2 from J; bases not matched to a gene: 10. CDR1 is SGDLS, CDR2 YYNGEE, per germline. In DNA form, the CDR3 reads TGTGCCAGCAGCCCCCGAACAGGGGGTACCAACACTGAAGCTTTCTTT. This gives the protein CASSPRTGGTNTEAFF.

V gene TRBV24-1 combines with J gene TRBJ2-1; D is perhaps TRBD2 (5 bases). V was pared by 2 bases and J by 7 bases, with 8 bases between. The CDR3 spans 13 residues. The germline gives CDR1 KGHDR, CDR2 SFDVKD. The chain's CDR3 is CATSDWRRNEQFF. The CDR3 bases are TGTGCCACCAGTGATTGGAGGAGGAATGAGCAGTTCTTC.

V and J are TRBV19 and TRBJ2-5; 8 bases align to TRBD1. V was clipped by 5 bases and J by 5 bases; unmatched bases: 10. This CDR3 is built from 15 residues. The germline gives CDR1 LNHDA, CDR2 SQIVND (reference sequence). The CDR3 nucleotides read TGTGCCAGTAGTCCGGACAGGGAAAGGAGGGAGACCCAGTACTTC. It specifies CASSPDRERRETQYF.

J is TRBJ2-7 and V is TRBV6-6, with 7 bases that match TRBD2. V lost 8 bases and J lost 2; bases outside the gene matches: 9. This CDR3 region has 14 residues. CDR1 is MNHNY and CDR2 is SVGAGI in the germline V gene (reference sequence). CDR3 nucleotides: TGTGCCAGCGGGGGGGAGATCCCCCCCTACGAGCAGTACTTC. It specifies CASGGEIPPYEQYF.

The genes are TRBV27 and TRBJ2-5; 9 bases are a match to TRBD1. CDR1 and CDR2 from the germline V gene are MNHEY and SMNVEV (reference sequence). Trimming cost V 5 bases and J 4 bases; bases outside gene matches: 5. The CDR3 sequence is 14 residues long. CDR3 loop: CASSPTGGRETQYF. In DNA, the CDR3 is TGTGCCAGCAGTCCTACAGGGGGCCGAGAGACCCAGTACTTC.

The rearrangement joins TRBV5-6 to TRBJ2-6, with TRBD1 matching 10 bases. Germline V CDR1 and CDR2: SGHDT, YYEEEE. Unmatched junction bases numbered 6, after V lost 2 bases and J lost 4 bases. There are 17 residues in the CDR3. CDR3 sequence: CASSFGTGEIGANVLTF. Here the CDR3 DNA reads TGTGCCAGCAGCTTCGGGACAGGGGAAATAGGGGCCAACGTCCTGACTTTC.

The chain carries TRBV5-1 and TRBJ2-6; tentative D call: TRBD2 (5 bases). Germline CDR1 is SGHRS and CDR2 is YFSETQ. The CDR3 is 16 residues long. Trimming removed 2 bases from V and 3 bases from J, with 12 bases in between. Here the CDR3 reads CASSFEGSGGANVLTF. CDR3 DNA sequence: TGCGCCAGCAGCTTCGAGGGTTCGGGTGGGGCCAACGTCCTGACTTTC.

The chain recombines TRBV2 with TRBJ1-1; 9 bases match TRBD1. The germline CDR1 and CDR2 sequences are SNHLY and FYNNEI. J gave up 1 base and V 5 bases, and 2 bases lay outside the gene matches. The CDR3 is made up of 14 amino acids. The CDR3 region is CASSMGQGNTEAFF. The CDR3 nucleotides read TGTGCCAGCAGTATGGGACAGGGGAACACTGAAGCTTTCTTT.

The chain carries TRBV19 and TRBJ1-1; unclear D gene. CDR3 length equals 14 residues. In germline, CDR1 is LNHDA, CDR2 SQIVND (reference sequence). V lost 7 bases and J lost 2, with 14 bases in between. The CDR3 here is CASTPPGGNTEAFF. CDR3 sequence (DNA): TGTGCCAGTACCCCCCCTGGAGGTAACACTGAAGCTTTCTTT.

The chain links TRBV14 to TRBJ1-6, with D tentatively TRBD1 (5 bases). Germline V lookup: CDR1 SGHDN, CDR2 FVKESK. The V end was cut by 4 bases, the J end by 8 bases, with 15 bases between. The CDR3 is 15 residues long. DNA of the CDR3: TGTGCCAGCAGCCCATGGGGGGGTGACCATTCACCCCTCCACTTT. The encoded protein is CASSPWGGDHSPLHF.